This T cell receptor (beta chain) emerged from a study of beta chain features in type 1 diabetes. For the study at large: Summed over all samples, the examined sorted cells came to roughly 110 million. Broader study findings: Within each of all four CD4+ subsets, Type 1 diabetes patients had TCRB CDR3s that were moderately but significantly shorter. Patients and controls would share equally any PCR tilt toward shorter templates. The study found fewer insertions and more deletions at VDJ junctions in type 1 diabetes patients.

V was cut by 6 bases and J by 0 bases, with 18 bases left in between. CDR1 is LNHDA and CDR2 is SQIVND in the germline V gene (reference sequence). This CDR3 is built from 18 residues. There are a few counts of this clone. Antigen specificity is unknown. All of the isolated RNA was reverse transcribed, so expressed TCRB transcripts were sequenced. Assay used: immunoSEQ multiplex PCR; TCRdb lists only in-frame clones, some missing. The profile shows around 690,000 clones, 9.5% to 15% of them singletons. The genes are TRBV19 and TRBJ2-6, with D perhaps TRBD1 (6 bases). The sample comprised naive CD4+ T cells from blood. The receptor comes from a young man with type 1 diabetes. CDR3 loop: CASSKGRDTGSGANVLTF. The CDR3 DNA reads TGTGCCAGTAGCAAAGGCCGGGACACAGGCTCTGGGGCCAACGTCCTGACTTTC. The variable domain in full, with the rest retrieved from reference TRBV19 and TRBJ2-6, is DGGITQSPKYLFRKEGQNVTLSCEQNLNHDAMYWYRQDPGQGLRLIYYSQIVNDFQKGDIAEGYSVSREKKESFPLTVTSAQKNPTAFYLCASSKGRDTGSGANVLTFGAGSRLTVL.